The rows below give T cell receptor beta chains drawn from one sample of a study of PD-1 blockade in classical Hodgkin lymphoma. Assay: immunoSEQ multiplex PCR; the TCRdb copy retains only in-frame clones and omits some. The sample has nearly 25,000 clones, around 74% seen once. Material: peripheral blood mononuclear cells (PBMCs), obtained before the fourth cycle of nivolumab. All receptors come from a human donor with classical Hodgkin lymphoma. The CDR3 runs from the conserved cysteine through the conserved F or W. Each record gives: J gene, V gene, D gene, clone size, CDR3 length, CDR3 protein, CDR3 DNA. D genes are given only for firm matches. Expanded clones get a size class; other rows say once, few or many, or leave the size out.

J gene: TRBJ1-4
V gene: TRBV15
D gene: TRBD1
clone size: once
CDR3 length: 16
CDR3 protein: CATRSARDRVVEKLFF
CDR3 DNA: TGTGCCACCAGGTCCGCGCGGGACAGGGTGGTTGAAAAACTGTTTTTT

J gene: TRBJ2-2
V gene: TRBV5-6
D gene: TRBD2
clone size: NA
CDR3 length: 17
CDR3 protein: CASSPLAGGRRGGELFF
CDR3 DNA: TGTGCCAGCAGCCCTCTAGCGGGGGGGCGAAGGGGCGGGGAGCTGTTTTTT

J gene: TRBJ1-5
V gene: TRBV5-6
D gene: NA
clone size: NA
CDR3 length: 14
CDR3 protein: CASSMRQDHQPQHF
CDR3 DNA: TGTGCCAGCAGTATGAGACAGGACCATCAGCCCCAGCATTTT

J gene: TRBJ1-4
V gene: TRBV27
D gene: TRBD1
clone size: few
CDR3 length: 15
CDR3 protein: CASIKPQGGHEKLFF
CDR3 DNA: TGTGCCAGCATTAAACCACAGGGGGGTCATGAAAAACTGTTTTTT

J gene: TRBJ1-6
V gene: TRBV28
D gene: TRBD1
clone size: NA
CDR3 length: 14
CDR3 protein: CASIPDRVNSPLHF
CDR3 DNA: TGTGCCAGCATCCCGGACAGGGTAAACTCACCCCTCCACTTT

J gene: TRBJ1-6
V gene: TRBV5-1
D gene: NA
clone size: once
CDR3 length: 15
CDR3 protein: CASSSAQGKGAPLHF
CDR3 DNA: TGCGCCAGCAGCTCGGCACAAGGGAAGGGTGCACCCCTCCACTTT

J gene: TRBJ1-6
V gene: TRBV28
D gene: TRBD1
clone size: NA
CDR3 length: 17
CDR3 protein: CASSLGTVSSYNSPLHF
CDR3 DNA: TGTGCCAGCAGTTTAGGGACAGTAAGCTCCTATAATTCACCCCTCCACTTT

J gene: TRBJ1-2
V gene: TRBV5-3
D gene: NA
clone size: NA
CDR3 length: 13
CDR3 protein: CARLVRKTYGYTF
CDR3 DNA: TGTGCCAGATTGGTGAGAAAGACCTATGGCTACACCTTC

J gene: TRBJ2-3
V gene: TRBV6-1
D gene: NA
clone size: NA
CDR3 length: 11
CDR3 protein: CASSEWDTQYF
CDR3 DNA: TGTGCCAGCAGTGAATGGGATACGCAGTATTTT

J gene: TRBJ2-3
V gene: TRBV15
D gene: TRBD2
clone size: NA
CDR3 length: 18
CDR3 protein: CATSPGLAGGPGTDTQYF
CDR3 DNA: TGTGCCACCAGCCCTGGACTAGCGGGGGGGCCGGGCACAGATACGCAGTATTTT

J gene: TRBJ2-1
V gene: TRBV2
D gene: NA
clone size: NA
CDR3 length: 15
CDR3 protein: CASSEEGGGLNEQFF
CDR3 DNA: TGTGCCAGCAGTGAAGAGGGGGGGGGCCTCAATGAGCAGTTCTTC

J gene: TRBJ2-5
V gene: TRBV7-7
D gene: NA
clone size: once
CDR3 length: 14
CDR3 protein: CASSATTLQETQYF
CDR3 DNA: TGTGCCAGCAGCGCGACTACTCTACAAGAGACCCAGTACTTC

J gene: TRBJ1-5
V gene: TRBV6-1
D gene: TRBD1
clone size: NA
CDR3 length: 13
CDR3 protein: CASRGQWDRPQHF
CDR3 DNA: TGTGCCAGCAGGGGACAGTGGGATCGGCCCCAGCATTTT

J gene: TRBJ2-1
V gene: TRBV7-2
D gene: NA
clone size: NA
CDR3 length: 13
CDR3 protein: CASSLGWGNEQFF
CDR3 DNA: TGTGCCAGCAGCTTAGGTTGGGGAAATGAGCAGTTCTTC

J gene: TRBJ2-3
V gene: TRBV30
D gene: NA
clone size: NA
CDR3 length: 16
CDR3 protein: CAWSFPPGPSTDTQYF
CDR3 DNA: TGTGCCTGGAGTTTCCCCCCGGGGCCTAGCACAGATACGCAGTATTTT

J gene: TRBJ1-4
V gene: TRBV2
D gene: TRBD1
clone size: NA
CDR3 length: 14
CDR3 protein: CASTRKGAGEKLFF
CDR3 DNA: TGTGCCAGCACCCGAAAGGGGGCAGGAGAAAAACTGTTTTTT

J gene: TRBJ1-1
V gene: TRBV5-5
D gene: NA
clone size: NA
CDR3 length: 15
CDR3 protein: CASSLQQVGLTEAFF
CDR3 DNA: TGTGCCAGCAGCTTACAACAGGTTGGATTAACTGAAGCTTTCTTT